A selection of T cell receptor beta chains follows, all from one sample in a study of blood T cell repertoires in COVID-19. TCRdb's table, derived via immunoSEQ multiplex PCR, lists solely in-frame clones and lacks some. The sample has about 100,000 clones, 70% to 90% seen once. The sample consisted of peripheral blood. The origin of the receptors is a human donor in a cohort sampled during active COVID-19. The CDR3 runs from the conserved cysteine through the conserved F or W. The order of the fields is D gene, CDR3 length, V gene, clone size, J gene, CDR3 DNA, CDR3 protein. D genes are given only for firm matches. Clone size appears in some rows only: once, few, many, or a class for an expanded clone.

TRBD1,15,TRBV6-2/TRBV6-3,-,TRBJ2-4,TGTGCCAGCAGCCCGACAGGGGGAGGGGGATACATTCAGTACTTC,CASSPTGGGGYIQYF
TRBD1,14,TRBV7-9,-,TRBJ2-3,TGTGCCAGCAGCTCGGACAGGCCCACAGATACGCAGTATTTT,CASSSDRPTDTQYF
TRBD1,18,TRBV7-2,-,TRBJ2-6,TGTGCCAGCAGCTTAAGGGGGACAGGGGACTCTGGGGCCAACGTCCTGACTTTC,CASSLRGTGDSGANVLTF
TRBD2,14,TRBV6-5,once,TRBJ2-5,TGTGCCAGCAGGCGTAGCGGGATAGGAGAGACCCAGTACTTC,CASRRSGIGETQYF
-,14,TRBV2,-,TRBJ1-5,TGTGCCAGCAGAGAGGGGACTGGCAATCAGCCCCAGCATTTT,CASREGTGNQPQHF
TRBD2,15,TRBV7-9,-,TRBJ2-1,TGTGCCAGCAGCTACAAGCGGGGGGGAACAAATGAGCAGTTCTTC,CASSYKRGGTNEQFF
TRBD1,13,TRBV19,once,TRBJ2-5,TGTGCCAGTAGGGGACAGGGCGTAGAGACCCAGTACTTC,CASRGQGVETQYF
TRBD1,13,TRBV30,-,TRBJ1-2,TGTGCCTGGAAGAGAGGACAGGCCTATGGCTACACCTTC,CAWKRGQAYGYTF
-,17,TRBV5-4,-,TRBJ1-1,TGTGCCAGCAGCTTGGGAGGGGGGGGACTTGGGAACACTGAAGCTTTCTTT,CASSLGGGGLGNTEAFF
TRBD2,12,TRBV6-6,-,TRBJ2-3,TGTGCCAGCAGCCGGGGGGGAGATACGCAGTATTTT,CASSRGGDTQYF
TRBD1,14,TRBV7-2,-,TRBJ1-2,TGTGCCAGCAGCCGGGACAGCACCAACTATGGCTACACCTTC,CASSRDSTNYGYTF
-,11,TRBV12-3/TRBV12-4,-,TRBJ2-1,TGTGCCAGCAGTACAACGAATGAGCAGTTCTTC,CASSTTNEQFF
TRBD2,17,TRBV5-5,-,TRBJ2-5,TGTGCCAGCAGCTTGGTAAGGGGACTAGCGCTGGAGGAGACCCAGTACTTC,CASSLVRGLALEETQYF
TRBD1,15,TRBV19,-,TRBJ1-2,TGTGCCAGTAGTACGGGACAAACAGGGGTCTATGGCTACACCTTC,CASSTGQTGVYGYTF
TRBD1,14,TRBV13,-,TRBJ1-2,TGTGCCAGCAGCTCATACAGGGGGAACTATGGCTACACCTTC,CASSSYRGNYGYTF
TRBD2,14,TRBV5-1,-,TRBJ2-1,TGCGCCAGCGGGACTAGCGCTTACTACAATGAGCAGTTCTTC,CASGTSAYYNEQFF
-,16,TRBV18,-,TRBJ1-3,TGTGCCAGCTCACCACCCCCAGGGGAAGCAGGAAACACCATATATTTT,CASSPPPGEAGNTIYF
TRBD2,16,TRBV2,-,TRBJ2-1,TGTGCCAGCAGTGAGAAAACTAGCGTCAAGGCCTATGAGCAGTTCTTC,CASSEKTSVKAYEQFF
-,15,TRBV6-5,-,TRBJ2-7,TGTGCCAGCAGTTACAGGGCCAGGGTCCCCTACGAGCAGTACTTC,CASSYRARVPYEQYF
-,17,TRBV10-2,few,TRBJ2-7,TGCGCCAGCAGTGCCACTTGGCTGCAGGGCCCGCGGAACGAGCAGTACTTC,CASSATWLQGPRNEQYF
-,16,TRBV24-1,-,TRBJ1-4,TGTGCCACCAGTGATTTGATCGTTGCAACTAATGAAAAACTGTTTTTT,CATSDLIVATNEKLFF
-,11,TRBV7-9,few,TRBJ1-4,TGTGCCAGCAGCTCCTCGCTCCGGCTGTTTTTT,CASSSSLRLFF
TRBD1,14,TRBV19,-,TRBJ1-2,TGTGCCAGTAGTCCGGGACAGGGGGGCTATGGCTACACCTTC,CASSPGQGGYGYTF
-,17,TRBV7-2,-,TRBJ2-6,TGTGCCAGCAGCAGACGGGTTGACGACTCTGGGGCCAACGTCCTGACTTTC,CASSRRVDDSGANVLTF
TRBD2,17,TRBV5-6,-,TRBJ2-1,TGTGCCAGCAGCTTGGCCAGGTTAGCGGGGGATTACAATGAGCAGTTCTTC,CASSLARLAGDYNEQFF
-,13,TRBV30,few,TRBJ2-1,TGTGCCTGGAAACTCTTGACAGTGCACGAGCAGTTCTTC,CAWKLLTVHEQFF
-,16,TRBV5-1,-,TRBJ1-3,TGCGCCAGCAGCAGCACAGGGATACGTTCCGGAAACACCATATATTTT,CASSSTGIRSGNTIYF
TRBD2,17,TRBV7-2,-,TRBJ2-3,TGTGCCAGCAGCTCATCTCAGGGACTATGGAGCACAGATACGCAGTATTTT,CASSSSQGLWSTDTQYF